The present T cell receptor (beta chain) was sequenced within a study of blood T cells in healthy people across ages. PCR was performed a second time for about 7 to 12 cycles using a sample-barcoded 5' primer and a J-beta primer mix. A template-switch adaptor that had 12 random nucleotides put a tag on each cDNA molecule. TCRdb analysed the 5' RACE reads with MiXCR anew, one entry per CDR3 protein. Among fewer than 700,000 distinct CDR3 sequences listed, over 40% were seen once. Germline CDR1 reads SGHAT; CDR2 reads FQNNGV. V gave up 4 bases and J gave up 8 bases; unmatched junction bases: 9. The CDR3 is made up of 14 amino acids.

The sequence came from a man aged 80 or over in good health. This chain joins TRBV11-2 and TRBJ2-3, with 7 nucleotides matching TRBD1. Sequencing was done on a sample of blood. The CDR3 loop reads CASSSRQGAATQYF. CDR3 nucleotides: TGTGCCAGCAGCTCTAGACAGGGAGCTGCTACGCAGTATTTT.